This T cell receptor beta chain was sequenced in a study of cytomegalovirus exposure and HLA in healthy donors. Across the study: Later analysis reported that the approximately 130 validation repertoires shared the platform of the roughly 710 first-cohort repertoires.

Produced via immunoSEQ multiplex PCR; TCRdb's table is partial and in-frame only. The table shows tens of thousands of clones, with around 95% occurring only once. The germline V gene encodes CDR1 SEHNR and CDR2 FQNEAQ (reference sequence). The CDR3 runs to 15 residues. Unmatched junction bases numbered 8, after V lost 4 bases and J lost 3 bases. This TCR was recovered from a man aged 18 to 30 in good health and CMV-seronegative. Material: PBMCs. The chain has TRBV7-9 and TRBJ1-1; TRBD1 matches at 7 bases. CDR3 DNA sequence: TGTGCCAGCAGCTCTACCGGGACAGTGCACACTGAAGCTTTCTTT. This gives the protein CASSSTGTVHTEAFF.